Below are 10 T cell receptor beta chains sequenced from a single sample in a study of T-cell memory formation after mild COVID-19. Each CDR3 protein is one row after TCRdb ran MiXCR on the 5' RACE reads. The sample yields a few hundred thousand distinct CDR3 sequences, roughly 19% seen once. Material for sequencing was PBMCs or a T cell subset sorted from them (not recorded which). The receptors shown here come from a man between 18 and 35 years old who had mild COVID-19 (a few samples of this study predate the infection). Cell type and time point are not known.

The chain employs TRBV6-5 and TRBJ1-2; 9 nucleotides line up with TRBD1. This CDR3 is 13 amino acids long. The germline CDR1 and CDR2 sequences are MNHEY and SVGAGI. With 7 bases clipped from V and 3 bases from J, the junction kept 3 bases outside the gene matches. CDR3 sequence: CASNRGPYYGYTF. The CDR3 nucleotides read TGTGCCAGCAACAGGGGGCCCTACTATGGCTACACCTTC.

J is TRBJ2-7 and V is TRBV7-6; D uncertain. CDR1 is SGHVS, CDR2 FNYEAQ, per germline. Trimming cost V 4 bases and J 2 bases, with 3 bases left between them. The CDR3 runs 11 residues. As DNA, the CDR3 is TGTGCCAGCAGCTATACCTACGAGCAGTACGTC. Amino acid sequence: CASSYTYEQYV.

This chain links TRBV6-2 or TRBV6-3 with TRBJ2-7; 9 bases are shared with TRBD1. The CDR3 is made up of 15 amino acids. V shed 7 bases and J 7 bases; nucleotides not matched to a gene: 14. Germline CDR1 is MNHEY and CDR2 is SVGEGT. The CDR3 nucleotides read TGTGCCAGCAACGACGGGGGACAGGGACTACGAGAGCAGTACGTC. Amino acids: CASNDGGQGLREQYV.

This clonotype has just a few counts. The chain combines TRBV9 with TRBJ1-2; weak D call: TRBD1 (6 bases). CDR3 length: 14 residues. Germline values: CDR1 SGDLS, CDR2 YYNGEE. V gave up 2 bases and J gave up 7 bases, with 15 bases separating them. CDR3 sequence reads: CASSVRKGVIGYTF. CDR3 nucleotide sequence: TGTGCCAGCAGCGTCAGAAAGGGGGTAATTGGCTACACCTTC.

In its sample, this clonotype was seen a few times. The genes are TRBV29-1 and TRBJ2-3; D assignment may be TRBD1 or TRBD2 (5 bases each). Germline V gene data show CDR1 as SQVTM and CDR2 as ANQGSEA. V was trimmed by 7 bases and J by 5 bases, leaving 19 bases between them. The CDR3 spans 14 residues. CDR3 amino acids: CSGGGGVGEDTQYF. The CDR3 coding sequence is TGCAGCGGTGGGGGTGGAGTGGGCGAAGATACGCAGTATTTT.

This clonotype was seen a few times. The junction departs from the called germline gene at one end, perhaps through a read error. The V call is TRBV7-9, the J call TRBJ2-1; D remains unclear. The CDR3 sequence is 15 residues long. The germline gives CDR1 SEHNR, CDR2 FQNEAQ (reference sequence). CDR3 coding DNA: TGTGCCGGCAGCCTCCGGCGGACCAACCACAATGAGCAGTTCTTC. It is translated as CAGSLRRTNHNEQFF. The full variable domain, its missing parts supplied by reference TRBV7-9 and TRBJ2-1, is DTGVSQNPRHKITKRGQNVTFRCDPISEHNRLYWYRQTLGQGPEFLTYFQNEAQLEKSRLLSDRFSAERPKGSFSTLEIQRTEQGDSAMYLCAGSLRRTNHNEQFFGPGTRLTVL.

This chain connects TRBV5-6 to TRBJ2-3, with D perhaps TRBD1 (6 bases). Germline V gene data show CDR1 as SGHDT and CDR2 as YYEEEE. Trimming shortened V by 0 bases and J by 7 bases, and 15 bases separated the two germline ends. The length of the CDR3 is 15 residues. CDR3 DNA: TGTGCCAGCAGCTTGGACAGGGTCTTAATCAATACGCAGTATTTT. It specifies CASSLDRVLINTQYF.

This clonotype showed up just a few times. The V call is TRBV7-6, the J call TRBJ1-6; D call uncertain. The CDR3 contains 15 residues. CDR1 and CDR2 (germline): SGHVS, FNYEAQ. Trimming shortened V by 1 base and J by 5 bases, and 9 bases separated the two germline ends. The DNA of the CDR3 is TGTGCCAGCAGCTTAGGGGGAGAAAATAATTCACCCCTCCACTTT. Its translation: CASSLGGENNSPLHF.

The V gene is TRBV29-1, the J gene TRBJ1-1, with TRBD1 matching 11 bases. The CDR3 sequence is 12 residues long. V gave up 6 bases and J gave up 8 bases; unmatched junction bases: 5. The germline V gene encodes CDR1 SQVTM and CDR2 ANQGSEA. CDR3 in DNA: TGCAGCGTCAACGGACAGGGGGCGGAAGCTTTCTTT. This sequence encodes CSVNGQGAEAFF.

This rearrangement joins TRBV7-9 to TRBJ1-1; 8 bases match TRBD1. The CDR3 is made up of 14 amino acids. Germline CDR1 reads SEHNR; CDR2 reads FQNEAQ (reference sequence). Trimming cost V 4 bases and J 12 bases; bases outside gene matches: 13. The CDR3 loop is CASSSRGTGSIPFF. In DNA form, the CDR3 reads TGTGCCAGCAGCTCACGGGGGACAGGCTCTATACCTTTCTTT.